The clone carrying this T cell receptor (beta chain) was seen once. Its antigen is unidentified. The sample belongs to a study of cytomegalovirus exposure and HLA in healthy donors. Overall study results and limits: Being productive about 87% or about 30% of the time was typical of most TCR beta V segments in an earlier analysis.

The germline CDR1 and CDR2 sequences are MNHEY and SMNVEV (reference sequence). Between the trimmed V and J ends, which lost 3 bases and 0 bases, there was a span of 9 bases. This CDR3 has 15 residues. The PCR ran on 60 Vbeta and 13 Jbeta primers. Method: immunoSEQ multiplex PCR; TCRdb's copy keeps in-frame clones and lacks some. Of roughly 220,000 clones in the sample, around four fifths were seen once. Input material: PBMCs. This TCR was sampled from a man aged 45-65 years in good health and CMV-seronegative. This chain connects TRBV27 to TRBJ1-5, with D maybe TRBD1 (5 bases). CDR3 nucleotide sequence: TGTGCCAGCAGTTTCGACAGATATAGCAATCAGCCCCAGCATTTT. Translated, it gives CASSFDRYSNQPQHF.